The 10 T cell receptor beta chains below come from one sample, sequenced in a study of high-grade serous ovarian cancer treatment subgroups. Tumor samples were taken before definitive surgery or chemotherapy. The table came from immunoSEQ multiplex PCR; TCRdb's copy has only in-frame clones and leaves some out. Of 11,000 or so clones listed, 80% to 85% were seen once; the top ten hold approximately 6.3%. The sample comprised tumor tissue. Every receptor here comes from a human donor with high-grade serous ovarian cancer.

This clone was recorded a few times. The gene calls are TRBV4-2 and TRBJ1-5, with D uncertain. The CDR3 loop spans 16 amino acids. The germline gives CDR1 LGHNA, CDR2 YNFKEQ. Trimming stripped 0 bases from V and 3 bases from J, with 12 bases between. DNA of the CDR3: TGTGCCAGCAGCCAAGATCGAGGCAGAGTCAATCAGCCCCAGCATTTT. It encodes CASSQDRGRVNQPQHF.

The rearrangement joins TRBV29-1 to TRBJ2-1; D is undetermined. Between the trimmed V and J ends, which lost 7 bases and 8 bases, there was a span of 9 bases. CDR1 is SQVTM, CDR2 ANQGSEA, per germline. This CDR3 contains 10 residues. The CDR3 sequence: CSAPEDEQFF. The CDR3 region has the DNA TGCAGCGCACCAGAAGATGAGCAGTTCTTC.

This clone is a singleton in its sample. The rearrangement links TRBV4-1 to TRBJ2-1; D is perhaps TRBD2 (5 bases). The CDR3 is 14 residues long. Between the trimmed V and J ends, which lost 8 bases and 4 bases, there was a span of 15 bases. Germline V gene lookup returns CDR1 MGHRA and CDR2 YSYEKL. CDR3 DNA: TGCGCCAGCGCCGAACTAGTGACATACAATGAGCAGTTCTTC. Translation gives CASAELVTYNEQFF.

The J gene is TRBJ1-5, the V gene TRBV28; 9 positions match TRBD1. J lost 7 bases, V lost 7 bases, and 11 bases had no gene match. In germline, CDR1 is MDHEN, CDR2 SYDVKM. The CDR3 extends over 15 amino acids. Here the CDR3 reads CASTMYGQGIQPQHF. The CDR3 region has the DNA TGTGCCAGCACCATGTACGGACAGGGGATACAGCCCCAGCATTTT. Full variable domain (outside the CDR3, taken from reference TRBV28 and TRBJ1-5): DVKVTQSSRYLVKRTGEKVFLECVQDMDHENMFWYRQDPGLGLRLIYFSYDVKMKEKGDIPEGYSVSREKKERFSLILESASTNQTSMYLCASTMYGQGIQPQHFGDGTRLSIL.

The chain couples TRBV30 to TRBJ2-7; 8 bases are shared with TRBD1. This CDR3 contains 14 residues. Germline V CDR1 and CDR2: GTSNPN, SVGIG (reference sequence). V trimming: 1 base; J trimming: 6 bases; junction bases outside the gene matches: 8. CDR3 residues: CAWSDGPGGPEQYF. The CDR3 DNA is TGTGCCTGGAGTGACGGCCCAGGGGGCCCCGAGCAGTACTTC.

The V call is TRBV29-1, the J call TRBJ2-6; D possibly corresponds to TRBD2 (5 bases). The CDR3 sequence is 14 residues long. Germline V gene lookup returns CDR1 SQVTM and CDR2 ANQGSEA. The ends were cut back, 7 bases at V and 2 bases at J, with 12 bases in the middle. The CDR3 DNA reads TGCAGCGCCACCACCGGGACTGGGGCCAACGTCCTGACTTTC. Encoded protein: CSATTGTGANVLTF.

The V gene is TRBV6-1, the J gene TRBJ2-5, with 8 bases lining up with TRBD1. V lost 2 bases, J lost 4 bases, and 6 bases stayed unmatched. Germline V gene lookup returns CDR1 MNHNS and CDR2 SASEGT. This CDR3 has 15 residues. Here the CDR3 reads CASSERAGTGETQYF. Written as DNA, the CDR3 is TGTGCCAGCAGTGAACGTGCAGGGACAGGAGAGACCCAGTACTTC.

J is TRBJ1-4 and V is TRBV30; perhaps TRBD1 as D (5 bases). The CDR3 has 17 amino acids. Germline V gene sequence: CDR1 GTSNPN, CDR2 SVGIG (reference sequence). V lost 2 bases and J 0 bases, leaving 16 bases between the germline ends. CDR3 sequence: CAWSLPGADPTNEKLFF. CDR3 coding DNA: TGTGCCTGGAGTCTCCCCGGGGCAGACCCAACTAATGAAAAACTGTTTTTT.

This chain joins TRBV5-1 and TRBJ2-7; D is unresolved. Germline V CDR1 and CDR2: SGHRS, YFSETQ. Trimming cost V 1 base and J 5 bases, with 7 bases left between them. This CDR3 is 12 amino acids long. The CDR3 DNA sequence: TGCGCCAGCAGCTTGAATAGGGACGAGCAGTACTTC. Protein sequence: CASSLNRDEQYF.

The chain is built from TRBV19 and TRBJ2-1; D may be TRBD2 (5 bases). Deletions cut 3 bases from V and 6 bases from J, with 15 bases between. Per germline, CDR1 LNHDA and CDR2 SQIVND (reference sequence). The CDR3 runs to 15 residues. The CDR3 is CASSMHSSLTNEQFF. CDR3 bases: TGTGCCAGTAGTATGCATTCTAGCCTTACCAATGAGCAGTTCTTC.